Presented here are 4 T cell receptor beta chains from one specimen sequenced in a study of blood T cell repertoires in COVID-19. TCRdb keeps only in-frame clones here, not all; method: immunoSEQ multiplex PCR. The table has about 100,000 clones, almost 80% seen once. Sequencing was carried out using peripheral blood. These receptors were obtained from a man between 65 and 80 years old with active or convalescent COVID-19.

This clone has only a few counts. This chain links TRBV3-1 (or the pseudogene TRBV3-2) with TRBJ2-7, with D possibly TRBD2 on 6 matching bases. Germline V gene data show CDR1 as LGHDT and CDR2 as YNNKEL (reference sequence). CDR3 size: 15 residues. V was shortened by 8 bases and J by 5 bases, with 22 bases between the two germline ends. The CDR3 bases are TGTGCCAGCTTAGCAGCGTGCGGGGTTGACAACGAGCAGTACTTC. This sequence encodes CASLAACGVDNEQYF.

The gene calls are TRBV6-5 and TRBJ2-3; D is possibly TRBD1 (6 bases). Trimming took off 6 bases at V and 3 bases at J, with 16 bases between the two ends. The germline V gene has CDR1 MNHEY and CDR2 SVGAGI. The CDR3 extends over 15 amino acids. CDR3 residues: CASSRTQGRTDTQYF. The CDR3 region has the DNA TGTGCCAGCAGCCGCACACAGGGAAGAACAGATACGCAGTATTTT.

J is TRBJ1-1 and V is TRBV7-9; 9 bases are shared with TRBD1. This CDR3 contains 16 residues. Germline V CDR1 and CDR2: SEHNR, FQNEAQ (reference sequence). J was trimmed by 5 bases and V by 4 bases; bases with no gene match: 11. The CDR3 here is CASSSPQQGARTEAFF. CDR3 DNA sequence: TGTGCCAGCAGCTCTCCCCAACAGGGGGCTAGGACTGAAGCTTTCTTT.

This clone was seen a few times. J is TRBJ1-4 and V is TRBV19, with 9 bases matching TRBD1. J lost 7 bases, V lost 4 bases, and 7 bases had no gene match. The CDR3 consists of 15 residues. In germline, CDR1 is LNHDA, CDR2 SQIVND (reference sequence). The CDR3 sequence is CASSSRTGGGEKLFF. CDR3 nucleotide sequence: TGTGCCAGTAGTAGCCGAACAGGGGGCGGTGAAAAACTGTTTTTT. Full variable domain (outside the CDR3, taken from reference TRBV19 and TRBJ1-4): DGGITQSPKYLFRKEGQNVTLSCEQNLNHDAMYWYRQDPGQGLRLIYYSQIVNDFQKGDIAEGYSVSREKKESFPLTVTSAQKNPTAFYLCASSSRTGGGEKLFFGSGTQLSVL.